The 5 T cell receptor beta chains presented below share a single source sample, sequenced in a study of T cell responses to AZD1222 COVID-19 vaccine. Method: immunoSEQ multiplex PCR; TCRdb's copy keeps in-frame clones and lacks some. There are 100,000 to 150,000 clones in the sample; around 89% occur only once, and 8.5% to 14% lies in the top ten. The sequences come from peripheral blood, collected on day 0 of MenACWY control vaccination. These receptor sequences come from an adult in good health.

This chain uses TRBV3-1 (or the pseudogene TRBV3-2) with TRBJ1-4; tentative D call: TRBD1 (5 bases). The CDR3 extends over 18 amino acids. Per the germline V gene, CDR1 is LGHDT and CDR2 is YNNKEL (reference sequence). V was clipped by 4 bases and J by 0 bases, with 18 bases between them. The CDR3: CASSPSRGGVSTNEKLFF. The CDR3 DNA sequence: TGTGCCAGCAGCCCCTCGAGGGGCGGAGTTTCAACTAATGAAAAACTGTTTTTT.

The chain employs TRBV6-5 and TRBJ1-2; 8 bases match TRBD1. Trimming at V came to 6 bases and at J to 7 bases, leaving 7 bases not matched to a gene. Germline V CDR1 and CDR2: MNHEY, SVGAGI. This CDR3 region has 13 residues. CDR3: CASSRTGISGYTF. The CDR3 region has the DNA TGTGCCAGCAGCCGGACAGGGATAAGTGGCTACACCTTC.

The genes are TRBV9 and TRBJ1-1; the match to TRBD1 covers 10 bases. This CDR3 spans 14 amino acids. The trim removed 0 bases at V and 4 bases at J, leaving 0 bases unmatched. CDR1 and CDR2 from the germline V gene are SGDLS and YYNGEE. CDR3 region: CASSVGTGGTEAFF. Written as DNA, the CDR3 is TGTGCCAGCAGCGTAGGGACAGGGGGCACTGAAGCTTTCTTT. Combining the CDR3 with reference TRBV9 and TRBJ1-1 gives the whole variable domain DSGVTQTPKHLITATGQRVTLRCSPRSGDLSVYWYQQSLDQGLQFLIQYYNGEERAKGNILERFSAQQFPDLHSELNLSSLELGDSALYFCASSVGTGGTEAFFGQGTRLTVV.

The genes are TRBV6-1 and TRBJ1-2; no definite D call. With 0 bases removed from V and 2 bases from J, the gap between germline ends came to 10 bases. The CDR3 length is 15 residues. Looked up from germline, CDR1 is MNHNS and CDR2 is SASEGT. CDR3 coding DNA: TGTGCCAGCAGTGAAGCCGCGACCGGGAACTATGGCTACACCTTC. Its translation is CASSEAATGNYGYTF.

This chain joins TRBV7-8 and TRBJ1-2; D is possibly TRBD1 (5 bases). The V and J ends lost 1 base and 8 bases respectively, with 20 bases between them. Germline CDR1 reads SGHVS; CDR2 reads FQNEAQ. The CDR3 sequence is 16 residues long. In nucleotides, the CDR3 is TGTGCCAGCAGCTTAGAGGTCGGACACCCGACGCAAGGCTACACCTTC. Amino acid sequence: CASSLEVGHPTQGYTF. The entire variable domain, with the rest obtained from reference TRBV7-8 and TRBJ1-2, is as follows: GAGVSQSPRYKVAKRGQDVALRCDPISGHVSLFWYQQALGQGPEFLTYFQNEAQLDKSGLPSDRFFAERPEGSVSTLKIQRTQQEDSAVYLCASSLEVGHPTQGYTFGSGTRLTVV.